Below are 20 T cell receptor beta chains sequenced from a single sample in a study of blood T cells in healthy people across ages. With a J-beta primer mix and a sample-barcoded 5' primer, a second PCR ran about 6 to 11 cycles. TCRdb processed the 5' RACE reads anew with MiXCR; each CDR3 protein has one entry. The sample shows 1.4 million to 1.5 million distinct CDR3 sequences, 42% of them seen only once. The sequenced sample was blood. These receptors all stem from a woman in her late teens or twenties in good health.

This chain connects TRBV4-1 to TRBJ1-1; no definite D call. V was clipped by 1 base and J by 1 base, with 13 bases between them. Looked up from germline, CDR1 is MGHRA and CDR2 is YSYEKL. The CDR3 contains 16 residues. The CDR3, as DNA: TGCGCCAGCAGCCAAGGGTCGGGCAGTCGGAACACTGAAGCTTTCTTT. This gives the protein CASSQGSGSRNTEAFF.

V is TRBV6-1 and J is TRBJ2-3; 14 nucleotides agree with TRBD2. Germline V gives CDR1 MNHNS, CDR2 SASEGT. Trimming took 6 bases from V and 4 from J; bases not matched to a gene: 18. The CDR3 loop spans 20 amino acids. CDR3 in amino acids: CASRTPGLAGGPMSADTQYF. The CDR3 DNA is TGTGCCAGCAGGACACCCGGACTAGCGGGGGGCCCCATGAGCGCAGATACGCAGTATTTT.

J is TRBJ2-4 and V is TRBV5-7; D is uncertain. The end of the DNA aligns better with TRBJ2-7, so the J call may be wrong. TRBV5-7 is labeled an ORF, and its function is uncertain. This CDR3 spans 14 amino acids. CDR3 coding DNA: TGTGCCAGCAGCTCCGTGGCTTTCCACTACGAGCAGTACTTC. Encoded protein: CASSSVAFHYEQYF.

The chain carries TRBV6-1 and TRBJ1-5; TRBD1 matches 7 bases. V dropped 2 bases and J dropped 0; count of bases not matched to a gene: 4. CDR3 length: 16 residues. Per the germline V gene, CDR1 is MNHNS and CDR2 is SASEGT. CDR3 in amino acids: CASSEQGGYSNQPQHF. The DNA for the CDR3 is TGTGCCAGCAGTGAACAGGGGGGGTATAGCAATCAGCCCCAGCATTTT.

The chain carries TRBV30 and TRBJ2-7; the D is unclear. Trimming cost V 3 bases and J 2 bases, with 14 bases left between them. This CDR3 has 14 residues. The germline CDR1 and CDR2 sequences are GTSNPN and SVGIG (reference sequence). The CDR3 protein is CAWSFSRPPYEQYF. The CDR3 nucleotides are TGTGCCTGGAGCTTCAGCAGGCCGCCCTACGAGCAGTACTTC.

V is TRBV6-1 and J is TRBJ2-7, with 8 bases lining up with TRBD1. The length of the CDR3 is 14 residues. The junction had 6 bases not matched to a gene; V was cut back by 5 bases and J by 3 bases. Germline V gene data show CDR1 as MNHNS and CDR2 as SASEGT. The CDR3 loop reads CASSWAGGFYEQYF. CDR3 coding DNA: TGTGCCAGCAGTTGGGCAGGGGGCTTCTACGAGCAGTACTTC.

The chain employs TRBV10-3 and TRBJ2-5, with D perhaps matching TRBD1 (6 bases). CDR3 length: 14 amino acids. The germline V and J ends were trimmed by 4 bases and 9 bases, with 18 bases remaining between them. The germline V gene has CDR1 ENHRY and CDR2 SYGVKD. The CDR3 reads CAISAPQQGGAQYF. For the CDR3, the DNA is TGTGCCATCAGTGCCCCCCAACAGGGTGGGGCCCAGTACTTC.

The CDR3 is CASSDRGWYF. The DNA of the CDR3 is TGTGCCAGCAGTGACCGGGGGTGGTACTTC. The chain recombines TRBV6-1 with TRBJ2-7; the D gene is possibly TRBD2 (6 bases). This CDR3 has 10 amino acids. Trimming removed 3 bases at V and 12 bases at J, with 9 bases between. Germline V gives CDR1 MNHNS, CDR2 SASEGT.

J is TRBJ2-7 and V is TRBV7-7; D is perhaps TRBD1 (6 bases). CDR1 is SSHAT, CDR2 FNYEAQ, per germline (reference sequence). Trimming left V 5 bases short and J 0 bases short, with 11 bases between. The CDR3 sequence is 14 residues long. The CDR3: CASSVGTNSYEQYF. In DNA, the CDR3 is TGTGCCAGCAGCGTTGGGACAAACTCCTACGAGCAGTACTTC.

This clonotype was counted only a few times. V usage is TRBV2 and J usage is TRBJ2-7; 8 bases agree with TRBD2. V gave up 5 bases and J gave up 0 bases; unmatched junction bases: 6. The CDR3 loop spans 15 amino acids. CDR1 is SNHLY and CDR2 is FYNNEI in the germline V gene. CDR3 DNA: TGTGCCAGCAGTTCTCGGGCGGGAGGCTCCTACGAGCAGTACTTC. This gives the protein CASSSRAGGSYEQYF. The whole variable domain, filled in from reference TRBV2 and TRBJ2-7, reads EPEVTQTPSHQVTQMGQEVILRCVPISNHLYFYWYRQILGQKVEFLVSFYNNEISEKSEIFDDQFSVERPDGSNFTLKIRSTKLEDSAMYFCASSSRAGGSYEQYFGPGTRLTVT.

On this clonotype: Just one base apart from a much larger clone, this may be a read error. The CDR3 here is CAISGSGEQYF. Written as DNA, the CDR3 is TGTGCCATCAGTGGGTCGGGTGAGCAGTACTTC. J is TRBJ2-7 and V is TRBV10-3; D is ambiguous. The CDR3 runs 11 residues. V gave up 4 bases and J gave up 7 bases, with 8 bases separating them. CDR1 and CDR2 from the germline V gene are ENHRY and SYGVKD.

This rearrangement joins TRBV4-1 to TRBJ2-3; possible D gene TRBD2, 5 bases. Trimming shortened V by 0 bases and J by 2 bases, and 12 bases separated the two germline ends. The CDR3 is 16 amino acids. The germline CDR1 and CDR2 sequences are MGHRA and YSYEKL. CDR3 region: CASSQDRRGYTDTQYF. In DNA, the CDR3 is TGCGCCAGCAGCCAAGATCGCCGGGGTTACACAGATACGCAGTATTTT.

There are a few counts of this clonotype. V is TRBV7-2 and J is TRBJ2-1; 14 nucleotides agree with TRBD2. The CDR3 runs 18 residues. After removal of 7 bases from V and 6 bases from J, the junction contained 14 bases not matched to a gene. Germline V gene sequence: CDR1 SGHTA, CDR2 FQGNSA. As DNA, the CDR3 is TGTGCCAGCACCGAGGGACTAGCGGGAGATAATATCCGCAATGAGCAGTTCTTC. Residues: CASTEGLAGDNIRNEQFF.

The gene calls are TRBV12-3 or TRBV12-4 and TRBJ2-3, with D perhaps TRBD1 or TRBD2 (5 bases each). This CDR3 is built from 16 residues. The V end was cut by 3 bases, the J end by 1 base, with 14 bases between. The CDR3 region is CASSLGPGSRTDTQYF. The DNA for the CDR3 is TGTGCCAGCAGTTTGGGCCCAGGGAGCCGCACAGATACGCAGTATTTT.

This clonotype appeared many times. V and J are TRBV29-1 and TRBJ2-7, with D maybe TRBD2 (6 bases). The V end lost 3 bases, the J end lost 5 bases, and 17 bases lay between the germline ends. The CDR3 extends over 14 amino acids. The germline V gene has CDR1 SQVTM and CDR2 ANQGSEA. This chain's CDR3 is CSVEGREKFDEQYF. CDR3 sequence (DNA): TGCAGCGTTGAGGGTCGGGAGAAGTTCGACGAGCAGTACTTC.

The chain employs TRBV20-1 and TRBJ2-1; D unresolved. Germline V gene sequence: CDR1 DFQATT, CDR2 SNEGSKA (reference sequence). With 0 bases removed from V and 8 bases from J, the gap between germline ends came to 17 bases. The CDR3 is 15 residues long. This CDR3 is CSARDGVIPVHEQFF. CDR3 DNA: TGCAGTGCTAGAGATGGGGTCATACCGGTCCATGAGCAGTTCTTC.

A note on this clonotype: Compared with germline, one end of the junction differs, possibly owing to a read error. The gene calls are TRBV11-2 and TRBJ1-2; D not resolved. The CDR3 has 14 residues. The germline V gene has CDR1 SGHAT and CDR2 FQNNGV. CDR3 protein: CASSVDLTDYGYTF. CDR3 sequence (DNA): TGTGCCAGCAGCGTAGATCTAACAGACTATGGCTACACCTTC.

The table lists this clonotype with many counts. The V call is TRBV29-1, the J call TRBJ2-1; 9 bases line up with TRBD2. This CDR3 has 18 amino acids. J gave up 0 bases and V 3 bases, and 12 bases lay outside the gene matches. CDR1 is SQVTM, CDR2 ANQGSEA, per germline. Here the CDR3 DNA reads TGCAGCGTTGACAGGAGCGGGGGGCTCCAGAGCTCCTACAATGAGCAGTTCTTC. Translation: CSVDRSGGLQSSYNEQFF.

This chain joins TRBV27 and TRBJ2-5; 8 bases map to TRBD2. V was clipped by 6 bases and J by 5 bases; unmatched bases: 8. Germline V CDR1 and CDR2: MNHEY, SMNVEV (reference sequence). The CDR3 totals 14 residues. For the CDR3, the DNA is TGTGCCAGCAGGATACGAGCGGGAGATGAGACCCAGTACTTC. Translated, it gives CASRIRAGDETQYF.

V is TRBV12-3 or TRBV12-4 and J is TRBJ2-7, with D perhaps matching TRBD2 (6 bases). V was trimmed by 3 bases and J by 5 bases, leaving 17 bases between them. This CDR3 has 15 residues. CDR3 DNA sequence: TGTGCCAGCAGTTTCTGGGCTAGCGAGGCACACGAGCAGTACTTC. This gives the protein CASSFWASEAHEQYF.